In this sample, the clone carrying this TCR beta chain turned up once. As originally analysed: Nucleated cell counts were estimated from reference gene primer amplification. The method was immunoSEQ multiplex PCR; TCRdb's version includes in-frame clones alone and lacks a portion of them. The V and J calls and clone size come from that table; D and trimming were worked out from the DNA. The table shows tens of thousands of clones, with 80% to 90% occurring only once. CDR3 length equals 14 residues. Per germline, CDR1 MDHEN and CDR2 SYDVKM. Losses at the gene ends were 7 bases for V and 8 bases for J; bases not matched to a gene: 10. The sample comes from a study of blood T cell repertoires in COVID-19. Study-level information: The samples span acute and convalescent COVID-19 from the United States, Italy and Spain.

This receptor was taken from a human donor in a cohort sampled during active COVID-19. Source material: peripheral blood. The chain uses TRBV28 and TRBJ1-4, with 7 bases aligning to TRBD1. In nucleotides, the CDR3 is TGTGCCAGCAACACGGCGCAGGGGGTCGAAAAACTGTTTTTT. The encoded protein is CASNTAQGVEKLFF.